The 3 T cell receptor beta chains below come from one sample, sequenced in a study of beta chain features in type 1 diabetes. Expressed TCRB transcripts were sequenced, since all the RNA that had been isolated was reverse transcribed. Clones were read by immunoSEQ multiplex PCR, and TCRdb kept only the in-frame ones, dropping some. This table has under 800,000 clones, 15% to 18% appearing once. Sequenced material: naive CD4+ T cells from blood. Receptor source: a man younger than 30 in good health.

Ten or more counts support this clone. The J gene is TRBJ1-1, the V gene TRBV10-3; D not resolved. The V end was cut by 8 bases, the J end by 2 bases, with 12 bases between. The CDR3 has 13 residues. Germline V lookup: CDR1 ENHRY, CDR2 SYGVKD. The CDR3 region is CAILSEANTEAFF. CDR3 in DNA: TGTGCCATCCTGTCAGAGGCCAACACTGAAGCTTTCTTT.

This chain connects TRBV27 to TRBJ2-4, with 9 bases identical to TRBD1. This CDR3 region has 18 residues. Germline loops: CDR1 MNHEY, CDR2 SMNVEV (reference sequence). Trimming took 2 bases from V and 3 from J; bases not matched to a gene: 11. CDR3 sequence reads: CASSLRDRAYRGKNIQYF. The CDR3 region has the DNA TGTGCCAGCAGTTTACGGGACAGGGCGTACCGGGGCAAAAACATTCAGTACTTC.

This clone has a handful of counts. The junction and the germline gene differ at one end; a read error may be behind it. The chain has TRBV7-2 and TRBJ2-7; D is possibly TRBD2 (7 bases). The germline V gene has CDR1 SGHTA and CDR2 FQGNSA. This CDR3 has 13 amino acids. The DNA for the CDR3 is TGTGCCAGCAGCGGCGGGGGCGGGGGCGACGTTGACTTC. Amino acids: CASSGGGGGDVDF.